The 14 T cell receptor beta chains below were found in one sample sequenced in a study of T cells in Graves' hyperthyroidism and ophthalmopathy. It was RNA transcripts that yielded the amplified TCR beta CDR3 regions. A set of HTBI primers served as the primers for a first-round RT-PCR of the TCR CDR3. TCRdb fed the multiplex PCR reads into MiXCR, producing one record per CDR3 protein. Of roughly 500,000 distinct CDR3 sequences detected, roughly 46% appear once; the ten largest clones hold over 15%. What was sequenced was peripheral blood or thyroid tissue (not recorded which). Receptors were obtained from an adult woman with Graves' disease, either hyperthyroidism or ophthalmopathy (not recorded which).

The CDR3 protein is CSARVWTGKNTEAFF. CDR3 bases: TGCAGTGCTAGAGTTTGGACAGGGAAAAACACTGAAGCTTTCTTT. The rearrangement links TRBV20-1 to TRBJ1-1; 8 bases line up with TRBD1. This CDR3 is 15 amino acids long. In germline, CDR1 is DFQATT, CDR2 SNEGSKA (reference sequence). Losses at the gene ends were 1 base for V and 2 bases for J; bases not matched to a gene: 6.

This clonotype was seen many times. Here the CDR3 reads CASSRGQSSPNEKLFF. Here the CDR3 DNA reads TGTGCCAGCAGTAGGGGACAGAGTAGTCCTAATGAAAAACTGTTTTTT. The chain couples TRBV6-6 to TRBJ1-4, with 7 bases matching TRBD1. Germline CDR1 is MNHNY and CDR2 is SVGAGI (reference sequence). V was clipped by 5 bases and J by 3 bases; unmatched bases: 9. The CDR3 length is 16 residues.

This chain connects TRBV7-8 to TRBJ1-3, with 12 positions matching TRBD1. The germline gives CDR1 SGHVS, CDR2 FQNEAQ. This CDR3 has 16 residues. V lost 5 bases and J lost 8; bases outside the gene matches: 10. In nucleotides, the CDR3 is TGTGCCAGCAGCCCGGGACAGGGGGCCCTCGAGGACACCATATATTTT. It translates to CASSPGQGALEDTIYF.

In its sample, this clonotype was seen many times. The chain has TRBV6-1 and TRBJ1-4, with TRBD1 matching 8 bases. The CDR3 sequence is 16 residues long. Germline CDR1 is MNHNS and CDR2 is SASEGT. V dropped 0 bases and J dropped 5; count of bases not matched to a gene: 5. The CDR3 DNA is TGTGCCAGCAGTGAAGCGCTTTGGACAGGGAATGAAAAACTGTTTTTT. Its translation: CASSEALWTGNEKLFF.

This clonotype was counted once. J is TRBJ1-6 and V is TRBV15, with TRBD1 identical over 7 bases. The CDR3 loop spans 14 amino acids. Per germline, CDR1 LNHNV and CDR2 YYDKDF (reference sequence). With 2 bases clipped from V and 6 bases from J, the junction kept 1 base outside the gene matches. CDR3 sequence: CATSRRQGNSPLHF. The CDR3 DNA sequence: TGTGCCACCAGCAGAAGACAGGGTAATTCACCCCTCCACTTT.

The rearrangement links TRBV7-9 to TRBJ2-5; D possibly corresponds to TRBD2 (6 bases). The V and J ends lost 1 base and 4 bases respectively, with 10 bases between them. Germline lookup yields CDR1 SEHNR and CDR2 FQNEAQ (reference sequence). The length of the CDR3 is 14 residues. The CDR3 is CASSLVGTGETQYF. DNA of the CDR3: TGTGCCAGCAGCTTAGTAGGGACTGGAGAGACCCAGTACTTC.

For this clonotype: One base away lies a much larger clone, so this may be a sequencing read error. The chain joins TRBV6-4 to TRBJ2-3; 12 bases agree with TRBD2. Germline V gives CDR1 MRHNA, CDR2 SNTAGT. The CDR3 contains 15 residues. With 0 bases clipped from V and 9 bases from J, the junction kept 4 bases outside the gene matches. CDR3 protein: CASSDSTSGSETQYF. The CDR3 DNA reads TGTGCCAGCAGTGACTCGACTAGCGGGAGCGAGACGCAGTATTTT.

This clonotype was counted at least ten times. The chain recombines TRBV19 with TRBJ2-7; D might be TRBD2 (6 bases). This CDR3 contains 14 residues. Germline V gene lookup returns CDR1 LNHDA and CDR2 SQIVND (reference sequence). V dropped 5 bases and J dropped 1 base, with 12 bases sitting between them. This chain's CDR3 is CASSRVAASYEQYF. Here the CDR3 DNA reads TGTGCCAGTAGTCGGGTAGCGGCGTCCTACGAGCAGTACTTC.

The J gene is TRBJ1-5, the V gene TRBV19, with TRBD1 as a possible D gene (5 bases). With 6 bases removed from V and 3 bases from J, the gap between germline ends came to 6 bases. CDR3 length: 12 amino acids. The germline V gene encodes CDR1 LNHDA and CDR2 SQIVND (reference sequence). In DNA, the CDR3 is TGTGCCAGTAGACAGGTCAATCAGCCCCAGCATTTT. Its protein product is CASRQVNQPQHF.

A remark on this clonotype: The DNA is omitted, as the CDR3 cannot be located on it reliably, and the CDR3 follows TCRdb's listing. The V gene is TRBV7-8, the J gene TRBJ1-1; the D segment call TRBD1 is taken from the table without a DNA check. Germline CDR1 SGHVS, CDR2 FQNEAQ. 23 amino acids form the CDR3, both terminal residues included. Here the CDR3 reads CASSQVGQGTYEQYFGGYTEAFF.

Points on this clonotype: One end of the junction is discordant with germline, which a read error may explain. The J gene is TRBJ1-2, the V gene TRBV29-1; D gene uncertain. The germline V gene encodes CDR1 SQVTM and CDR2 ANQGSEA. The CDR3 contains 14 residues. As DNA, the CDR3 is TGCAGCGTTCAAGAGGGCCTTTCTGCCTATGGCTACACCTTC. This codes for CSVQEGLSAYGYTF.

This clonotype has a count of ten or more. The V and J genes are TRBV20-1 and TRBJ1-2; 8 nucleotides line up with TRBD1. Germline V gene sequence: CDR1 DFQATT, CDR2 SNEGSKA (reference sequence). The CDR3 contains 15 residues. The V and J ends lost 7 bases and 8 bases, in that order; junction bases with no gene match: 18. CDR3 in amino acids: CSDAHKKDRGWGYTF. CDR3 DNA sequence: TGCAGTGACGCGCATAAGAAAGACAGGGGTTGGGGCTACACCTTC.

This clonotype was recorded at least ten times. The genes are TRBV19 and TRBJ2-1, with 8 positions matching TRBD2. The CDR3 is 15 residues long. Per the germline V gene, CDR1 is LNHDA and CDR2 is SQIVND (reference sequence). V trimming: 1 base; J trimming: 12 bases; junction bases outside the gene matches: 11. CDR3 region: CASSIGLAPSIGQFF. Here the CDR3 DNA reads TGTGCCAGTAGTATAGGACTAGCGCCCAGTATAGGGCAGTTCTTC.

This clonotype was recorded many times. The chain links TRBV7-9 to TRBJ1-1; tentatively, D is TRBD1 (6 bases). Germline V gives CDR1 SEHNR, CDR2 FQNEAQ (reference sequence). This CDR3 is 14 amino acids long. Trimming took off 5 bases at V and 4 bases at J, with 14 bases between the two ends. The DNA for the CDR3 is TGTGCCAGCAGCCGGGACATCGGGGGCACTGAAGCTTTCTTT. Encoded protein: CASSRDIGGTEAFF.